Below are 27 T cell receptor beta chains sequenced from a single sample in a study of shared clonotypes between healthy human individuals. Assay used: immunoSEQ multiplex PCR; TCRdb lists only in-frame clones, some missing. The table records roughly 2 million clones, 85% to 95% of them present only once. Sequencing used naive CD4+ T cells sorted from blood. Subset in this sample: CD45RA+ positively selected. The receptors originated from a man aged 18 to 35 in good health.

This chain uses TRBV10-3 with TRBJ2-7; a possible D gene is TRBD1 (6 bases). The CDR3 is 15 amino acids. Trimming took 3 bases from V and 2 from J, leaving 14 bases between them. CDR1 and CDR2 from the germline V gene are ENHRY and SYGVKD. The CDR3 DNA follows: TGTGCCATCAGTGACCTCGTTGGGGGCCCCTACGAGCAGTACTTC. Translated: CAISDLVGGPYEQYF.

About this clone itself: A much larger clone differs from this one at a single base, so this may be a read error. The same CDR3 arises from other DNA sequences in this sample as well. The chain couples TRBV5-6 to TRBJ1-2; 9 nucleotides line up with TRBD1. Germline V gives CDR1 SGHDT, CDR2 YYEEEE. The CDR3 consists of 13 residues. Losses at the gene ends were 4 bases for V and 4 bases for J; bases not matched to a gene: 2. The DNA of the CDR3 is TGTGCCAGCAGCCCGACAGGGGGCTATGGCTACACCTTC. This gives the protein CASSPTGGYGYTF. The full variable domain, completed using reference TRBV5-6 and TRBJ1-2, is DAGVTQSPTHLIKTRGQQVTLRCSPKSGHDTVSWYQQALGQGPQFIFQYYEEEERQRGNFPDRFSGHQFPNYSSELNVNALLLGDSALYLCASSPTGGYGYTFGSGTRLTVV.

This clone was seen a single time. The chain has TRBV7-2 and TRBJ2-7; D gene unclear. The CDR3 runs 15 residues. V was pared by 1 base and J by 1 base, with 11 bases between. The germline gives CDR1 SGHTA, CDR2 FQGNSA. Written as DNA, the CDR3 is TGTGCCAGCAGCTTAGGCCAAGTGGTTTCCTACGAGCAGTACTTC. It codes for CASSLGQVVSYEQYF.

In DNA, the CDR3 is TGTGCCAGCAGTCCGTACAGGGGTTGGGAAGCTTTCTTT. Protein sequence: CASSPYRGWEAFF. The chain combines TRBV28 with TRBJ1-1; 7 nucleotides align to TRBD1. Unmatched junction bases numbered 8, after V lost 5 bases and J lost 8 bases. The length of the CDR3 is 13 residues. Germline V lookup: CDR1 MDHEN, CDR2 SYDVKM.

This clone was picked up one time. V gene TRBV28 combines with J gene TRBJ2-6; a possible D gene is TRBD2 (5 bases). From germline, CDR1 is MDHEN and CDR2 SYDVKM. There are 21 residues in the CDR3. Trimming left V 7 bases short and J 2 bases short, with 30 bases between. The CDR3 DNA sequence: TGTGCCAGCATTTCAGGTGTAGAGGGATTCACCACTCCCCCTGGGGCCAACGTCCTGACTTTC. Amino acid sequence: CASISGVEGFTTPPGANVLTF.

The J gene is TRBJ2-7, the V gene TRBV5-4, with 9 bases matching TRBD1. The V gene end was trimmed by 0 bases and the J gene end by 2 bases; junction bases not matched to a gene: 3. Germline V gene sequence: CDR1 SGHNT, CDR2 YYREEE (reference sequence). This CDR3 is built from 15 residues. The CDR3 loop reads CASSLGQGDAYEQYF. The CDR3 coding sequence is TGTGCCAGCAGCTTGGGACAGGGGGACGCCTACGAGCAGTACTTC.

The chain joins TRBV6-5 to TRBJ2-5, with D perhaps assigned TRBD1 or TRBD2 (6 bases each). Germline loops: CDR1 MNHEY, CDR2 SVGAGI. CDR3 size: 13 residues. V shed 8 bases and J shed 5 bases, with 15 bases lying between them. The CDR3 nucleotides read TGTGCCAGCGGGGAACAGGGAGGCGAGACCCAGTACTTC. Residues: CASGEQGGETQYF.

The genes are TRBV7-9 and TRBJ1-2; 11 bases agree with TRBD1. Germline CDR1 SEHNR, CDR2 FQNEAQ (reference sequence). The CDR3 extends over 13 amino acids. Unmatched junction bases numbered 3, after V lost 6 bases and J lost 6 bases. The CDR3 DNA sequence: TGTGCCAGCAGGCCGGGACAGGGGGATGGCTACACCTTC. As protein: CASRPGQGDGYTF.

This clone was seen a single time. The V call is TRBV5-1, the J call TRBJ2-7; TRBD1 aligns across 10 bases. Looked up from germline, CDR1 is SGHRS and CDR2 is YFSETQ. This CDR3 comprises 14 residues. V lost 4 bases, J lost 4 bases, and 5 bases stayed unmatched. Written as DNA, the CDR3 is TGCGCCAGCAGCGCACGGGACAGGGGATACGAGCAGTACTTC. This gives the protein CASSARDRGYEQYF.

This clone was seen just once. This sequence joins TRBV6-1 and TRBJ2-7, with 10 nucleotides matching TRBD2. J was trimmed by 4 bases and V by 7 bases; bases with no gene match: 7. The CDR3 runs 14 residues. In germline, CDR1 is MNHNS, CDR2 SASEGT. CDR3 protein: CASIPGTSVYEQYF. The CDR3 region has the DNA TGTGCCAGCATCCCCGGGACTAGCGTATACGAGCAGTACTTC.

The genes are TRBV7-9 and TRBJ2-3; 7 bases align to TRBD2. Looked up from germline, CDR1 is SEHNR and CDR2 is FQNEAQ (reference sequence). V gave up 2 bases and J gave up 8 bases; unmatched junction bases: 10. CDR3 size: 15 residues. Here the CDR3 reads CASSLRTLGEGTQYF. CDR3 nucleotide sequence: TGTGCCAGCAGCTTACGGACCTTGGGGGAGGGTACGCAGTATTTT.

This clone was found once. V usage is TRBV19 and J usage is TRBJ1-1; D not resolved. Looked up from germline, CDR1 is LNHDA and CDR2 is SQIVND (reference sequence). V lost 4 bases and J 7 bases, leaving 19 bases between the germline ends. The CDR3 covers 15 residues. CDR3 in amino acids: CASSTLGQNAYEAFF. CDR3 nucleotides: TGTGCCAGTAGTACTCTGGGCCAGAACGCTTATGAAGCTTTCTTT.

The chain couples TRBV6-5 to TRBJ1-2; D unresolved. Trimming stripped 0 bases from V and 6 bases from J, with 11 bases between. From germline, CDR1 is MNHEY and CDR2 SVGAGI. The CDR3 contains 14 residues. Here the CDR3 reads CASSYSKSGDGYTF. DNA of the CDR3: TGTGCCAGCAGTTACTCGAAAAGCGGAGATGGCTACACCTTC.

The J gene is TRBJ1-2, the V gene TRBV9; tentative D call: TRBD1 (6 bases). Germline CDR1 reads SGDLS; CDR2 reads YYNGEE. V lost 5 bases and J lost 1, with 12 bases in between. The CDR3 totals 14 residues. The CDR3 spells CASSTGFLNYGYTF. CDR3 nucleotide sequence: TGTGCCAGCAGTACAGGGTTCCTTAACTATGGCTACACCTTC.

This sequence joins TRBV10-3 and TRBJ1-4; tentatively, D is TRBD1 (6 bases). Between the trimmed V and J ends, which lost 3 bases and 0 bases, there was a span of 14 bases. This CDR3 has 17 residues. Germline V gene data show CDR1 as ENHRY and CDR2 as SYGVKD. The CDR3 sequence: CAISERGPGATNEKLFF. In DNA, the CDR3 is TGTGCCATCAGTGAACGGGGGCCGGGGGCAACTAATGAAAAACTGTTTTTT.

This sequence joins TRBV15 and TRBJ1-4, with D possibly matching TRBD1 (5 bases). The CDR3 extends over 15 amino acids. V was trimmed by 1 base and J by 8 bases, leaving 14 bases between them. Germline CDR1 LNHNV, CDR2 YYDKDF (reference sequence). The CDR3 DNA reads TGTGCCACCAGCAGAGCGGCAGGGCTGGGGGAAAAACTGTTTTTT. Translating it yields CATSRAAGLGEKLFF.

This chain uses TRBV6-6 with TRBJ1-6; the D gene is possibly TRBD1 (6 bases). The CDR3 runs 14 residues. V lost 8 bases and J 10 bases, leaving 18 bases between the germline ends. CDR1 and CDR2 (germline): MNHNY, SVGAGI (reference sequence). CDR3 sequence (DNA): TGTGCCAGCGACGACTCGGGGGGCGGCTCACCCCTCCACTTT. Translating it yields CASDDSGGGSPLHF.

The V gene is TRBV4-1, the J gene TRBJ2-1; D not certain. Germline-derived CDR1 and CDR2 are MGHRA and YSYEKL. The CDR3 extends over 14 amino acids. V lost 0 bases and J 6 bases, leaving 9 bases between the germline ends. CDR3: CASSQEPSGNEQFF. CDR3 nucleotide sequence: TGCGCCAGCAGCCAAGAACCGTCGGGCAATGAGCAGTTCTTC.

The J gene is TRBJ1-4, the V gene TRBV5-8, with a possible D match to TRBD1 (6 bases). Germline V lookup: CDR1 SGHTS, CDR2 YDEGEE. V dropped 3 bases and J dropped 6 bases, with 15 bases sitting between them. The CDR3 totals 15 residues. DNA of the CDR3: TGTGCCAGCAGCTCCTTCGGGGGGCGTTATGAAAAACTGTTTTTT. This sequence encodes CASSSFGGRYEKLFF. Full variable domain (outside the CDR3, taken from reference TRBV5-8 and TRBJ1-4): EAGVTQSPTHLIKTRGQQATLRCSPISGHTSVYWYQQALGLGLQFLLWYDEGEERNRGNFPPRFSGRQFPNYSSELNVNALELEDSALYLCASSSFGGRYEKLFFGSGTQLSVL.

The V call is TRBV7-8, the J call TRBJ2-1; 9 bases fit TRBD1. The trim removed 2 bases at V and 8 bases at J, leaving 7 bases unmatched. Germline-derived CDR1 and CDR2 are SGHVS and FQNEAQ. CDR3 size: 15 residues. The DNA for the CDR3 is TGTGCCAGCAGCTTACCTGCGGGACAGGGCCATGAGCAGTTCTTC. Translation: CASSLPAGQGHEQFF.

The CDR3 is CASSRTGNNYGYTF. CDR3 DNA sequence: TGTGCCAGCAGCCGGACAGGGAATAACTATGGCTACACCTTC. The chain couples TRBV6-5 to TRBJ1-2; 8 nucleotides agree with TRBD1. This CDR3 comprises 14 residues. Germline V lookup: CDR1 MNHEY, CDR2 SVGAGI. J was trimmed by 1 base and V by 6 bases; bases with no gene match: 4.

The CDR3 bases are TGTGCCAGCAGCTTCCCCGGGAAGCGAGCTGGCGAGCAGTACTTC. This codes for CASSFPGKRAGEQYF. The rearrangement links TRBV5-4 to TRBJ2-7; D is possibly TRBD2 (5 bases). This CDR3 region has 15 residues. The ends were cut back, 2 bases at V and 6 bases at J, with 18 bases in the middle. Germline-derived CDR1 and CDR2 are SGHNT and YYREEE (reference sequence).

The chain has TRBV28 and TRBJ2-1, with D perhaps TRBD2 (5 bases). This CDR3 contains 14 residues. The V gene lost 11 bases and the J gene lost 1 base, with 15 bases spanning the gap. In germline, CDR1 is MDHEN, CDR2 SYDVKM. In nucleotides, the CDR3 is TGTGCCTTGAGCAGGTCGGGATCCTACAATGAGCAGTTCTTC. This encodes CALSRSGSYNEQFF.

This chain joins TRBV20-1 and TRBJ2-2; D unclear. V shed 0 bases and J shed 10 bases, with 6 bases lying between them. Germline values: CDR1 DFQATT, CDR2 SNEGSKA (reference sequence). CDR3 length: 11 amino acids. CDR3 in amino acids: CSARDRQELFF. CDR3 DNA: TGCAGTGCTAGAGATCGCCAGGAGCTGTTTTTT.

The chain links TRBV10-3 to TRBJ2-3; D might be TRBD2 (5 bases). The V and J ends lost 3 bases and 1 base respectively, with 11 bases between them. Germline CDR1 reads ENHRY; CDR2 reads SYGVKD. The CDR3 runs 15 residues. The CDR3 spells CAISESGPGTDTQYF. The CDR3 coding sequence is TGTGCCATCAGTGAAAGCGGTCCTGGCACAGATACGCAGTATTTT.

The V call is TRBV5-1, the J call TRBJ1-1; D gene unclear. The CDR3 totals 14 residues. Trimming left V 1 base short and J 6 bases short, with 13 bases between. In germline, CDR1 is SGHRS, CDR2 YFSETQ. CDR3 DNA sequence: TGCGCCAGCAGCTTGATTGGCCAGGACTCTGAAGCTTTCTTT. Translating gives CASSLIGQDSEAFF. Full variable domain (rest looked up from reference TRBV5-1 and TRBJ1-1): KAGVTQTPRYLIKTRGQQVTLSCSPISGHRSVSWYQQTPGQGLQFLFEYFSETQRNKGNFPGRFSGRQFSNSRSEMNVSTLELGDSALYLCASSLIGQDSEAFFGQGTRLTVV.

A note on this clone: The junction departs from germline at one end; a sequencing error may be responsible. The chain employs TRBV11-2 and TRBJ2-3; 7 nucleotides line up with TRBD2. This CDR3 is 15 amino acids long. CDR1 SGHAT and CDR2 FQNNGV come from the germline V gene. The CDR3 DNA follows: TGTGCCAGCAGCACCCTAGGACTAGGAACCGATATGCAGTATTTT. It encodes CASSTLGLGTDMQYF.